Following are 8 T cell receptor beta chains from one sample sequenced in a study of CD8+ T cells in alopecia areata. RNA, once extracted, was reverse transcribed into cDNA for use as the sequencing template. Libraries were prepared by immunoSEQ multiplex PCR; TCRdb keeps only in-frame clonotypes and omits some of them. The sample contains 100,000 to 150,000 clones, about 51% of which appear only once. Material: NKG2D-low CD8+ T cells sorted from blood. The receptor set was obtained from a human donor with alopecia areata.

This chain links TRBV7-9 with TRBJ2-5, with 12 bases fitting TRBD2. This CDR3 region has 15 residues. Germline CDR1 is SEHNR and CDR2 is FQNEAQ (reference sequence). The junction had 6 bases not matched to a gene; V was cut back by 5 bases and J by 5 bases. The CDR3 DNA reads as TGTGCCAGCAGCAGACTAGCGGGGGAGGAGGAGACCCAGTACTTC. Its translation is CASSRLAGEEETQYF.

This chain connects TRBV5-1 to TRBJ2-3; the match to TRBD2 covers 10 bases. After removal of 1 base from V and 3 bases from J, the junction contained 2 bases not matched to a gene. The V gene's germline CDR1 is SGHRS and CDR2 YFSETQ. This CDR3 is built from 15 residues. This CDR3 reads CASSLTSGVTDTQYF. In nucleotides, the CDR3 is TGCGCCAGCAGCTTGACTAGCGGGGTAACAGATACGCAGTATTTT.

The chain has TRBV14 and TRBJ2-1; D remains ambiguous. Germline values: CDR1 SGHDN, CDR2 FVKESK. V was cut by 1 base and J by 6 bases, with 4 bases left in between. The CDR3 contains 12 residues. The CDR3 here is CASSQVGNEQFF. CDR3 in DNA: TGTGCCAGCAGCCAAGTGGGCAATGAGCAGTTCTTC.

The chain has TRBV4-2 and TRBJ1-1; D uncertain. V lost 5 bases to trimming and J lost 5 bases, with 9 bases between them. Per germline, CDR1 LGHNA and CDR2 YNFKEQ. CDR3 length equals 12 residues. The chain's CDR3 is CASSFSKTEAFF. The CDR3 nucleotides are TGTGCCAGCAGCTTTTCTAAGACTGAAGCTTTCTTT.

V usage is TRBV30 and J usage is TRBJ2-1; D is uncertain. The CDR3 totals 14 residues. Trimming pared 0 bases from V and 10 bases from J, leaving 16 bases between. The germline CDR1 and CDR2 sequences are GTSNPN and SVGIG (reference sequence). The CDR3 coding sequence is TGTGCCTGGAGTGTGACGGCACCGGGTGGGGAGCAGTTCTTC. It specifies CAWSVTAPGGEQFF.

V usage is TRBV5-6 and J usage is TRBJ2-3; D unresolved. V shed 0 bases and J shed 0 bases, with 5 bases lying between them. From germline, CDR1 is SGHDT and CDR2 YYEEEE. This CDR3 has 14 residues. For the CDR3, the DNA is TGTGCCAGCAGCTTGGGGAGCAGCACAGATACGCAGTATTTT. It codes for CASSLGSSTDTQYF.

The chain combines TRBV28 with TRBJ2-1; D ambiguous. CDR3 length: 11 amino acids. Trimming left V 5 bases short and J 8 bases short, with 7 bases between. CDR1 is MDHEN, CDR2 SYDVKM, per germline. CDR3 protein: CASSNFHEQFF. The CDR3 nucleotides read TGTGCCAGCAGTAACTTCCATGAGCAGTTCTTC.

J is TRBJ2-1 and V is TRBV11-2; 8 positions agree with TRBD2. Germline CDR1 and CDR2: SGHAT and FQNNGV. There are 15 residues in the CDR3. The trim removed 11 bases at V and 0 bases at J, leaving 9 bases unmatched. The CDR3 nucleotides read TGTGCCGGCCAGCACAGCGGGAGCTCCTACAATGAGCAGTTCTTC. Translation: CAGQHSGSSYNEQFF. The variable domain in full, with the rest retrieved from reference TRBV11-2 and TRBJ2-1, is EAGVAQSPRYKIIEKRQSVAFWCNPISGHATLYWYQQILGQGPKLLIQFQNNGVVDDSQLPKDRFSAERLKGVDSTLKIQPAKLEDSAVYLCAGQHSGSSYNEQFFGPGTRLTVL.